The T cell receptor beta chain under discussion was sequenced for a study of T cells in Graves' hyperthyroidism and ophthalmopathy (dated by TCRdb to about 2019). In the study overall: Peripheral blood was sampled at the time of initial diagnosis, prior to any treatment. The roughly 100 discovery patients were randomly divided into training and test sets at a 7:3 ratio. After blood sampling, hyperthyroidism patients were treated with methimazole at a starting dose of 30 mg daily, and ophthalmopathy patients were treated with high-dose intravenous methylprednisolone. In roughly six Graves' hyperthyroidism patients, the study also compared T-cell repertoires from thyroid tissue with T-cell repertoires from blood. TCR Vbeta CDR3 sequencing of 120 to 150 peripheral blood samples (under 45 ophthalmopathy, 75 hyperthyroidism and about 17 progressor patients) is reported in the paper. To identify distinguishing TCR V-J signatures, a discovery cohort of about a hundred patients was used, comprising 43 with Graves' ophthalmopathy and around 60 with stable Graves' hyperthyroidism. Prospective prediction of ophthalmopathy was tested in an independent validation cohort consisting of about 19 hyperthyroidism patients and around 16 patients who later progressed to ophthalmopathy.

The CDR3 goes from the cysteine to the phenylalanine over 14 residues. Of the read, only the CDR3 DNA is kept; its 42 bases are in frame from base 1. This clonotype has just one count. The clone's antigen remains unknown. This clone may be a read error of a much larger clone one base away. Broader findings and caveats from the paper: During validation, the model predicted progression to ophthalmopathy a median of about 6.3 months ahead of onset, with approximately 71% sensitivity and roughly 72% specificity. Most expanded thyroid clonotypes (frequency above 0.001) were also found in blood, which suggests that blood repertoires may mirror thyroid immune responses. No statistical method was used to set the sample size in advance, and investigators knew the group allocation. A 13 V-J signature model separated ophthalmopathy from stable hyperthyroidism, with roughly 88% sensitivity and roughly 81% specificity in cross-validation and 80%/75% in testing.

Ophthalmopathy patients had moderately to severely active disease, with a Clinical Activity Score of 3 or more, a NOSPECS grade of 4 or more, and a disease duration of less than 3 months. Any patient with an uncontrolled infection, another autoimmune disease, pregnancy or lactation was excluded. Clinical symptoms, serum thyroxine and TRAb, thyroid ultrasound, and orbital computed tomography formed the basis for the diagnoses. PBMCs were isolated from about 10 ml of fresh peripheral blood by Ficoll-Paque density gradient centrifugation. Total RNA was extracted using Trizol reagent, and RNA quality was assessed on an Agilent 2100 Bioanalyzer. The TCR beta CDR3 regions were amplified from RNA transcripts. The first round of RT-PCR for the TCR CDR3 was performed with the HTBI primer set and the Qiagen OneStep RT-PCR kit. A second multiplex PCR round built the libraries, followed by size selection and purification. The libraries were sequenced on an Illumina HiSeq2000 using paired-end 100 bp reads. Per the original workflow: SOAPnuke was used to process the raw data, with reads discarded if the reads contained adapters or uncalled bases, had a mean Phred below 15, or lacked an exact constant-primer or identifier match. High-quality paired reads were merged with COPE v1.2.5, and unique nucleotide sequences were defined as clonotypes. MiTCR v1.1 was used to align clonotypes to the IMGT TRBV, TRBD and TRBJ reference segments. The analysis included only V-J combinations with a frequency above 0.0001, which together covered over 98% of the repertoires. The TCS score was defined as F50 (clonal expansion) divided by E x V (chaos), with BLOSUM62-based TCRdist calculated between CDR3 peptides within each V-J. Welch's t-statistics and random forest reduced 514 V-J features to about 12, which were used in a naive Bayes classifier (R e1071). TCRdb reprocessing: public reads trimmed at Q25 with fastp, clones called with MiXCR, in-frame beta chains kept. All rows with the same CDR3 protein become a single entry with the most common DNA and genes. TCRdb, not the authors, supplied the V and J calls. Here the sample has 450,000 to 600,000 distinct CDR3 sequences; 15% to 20% occur a single time. The top ten clones comprise 45% to 50% of the sample.

The receptor comes from a middle-aged man with Graves' ophthalmopathy. The rearranged chain carries TRBV12-3 or TRBV12-4 and TRBJ2-7; TRBD1 lines up with 8 middle nucleotides. The material sequenced was blood. The DNA reads TGTACCAGCAGTTTACGCTTCAGGGGGCGTGAGCAGTACTTC. The encoded protein is CTSSLRFRGREQYF.